This TCR beta chain derives from a study of read filtering for tumor transcriptome and immune sequencing. Molecular barcoded adaptors covering alpha/delta and beta/gamma chains were used on roughly 370 ng RNA. TCRdb reprocessed the reads via MiXCR and lists one record per CDR3 protein. Of around 38,000 distinct CDR3 sequences in the sample, roughly 15% were seen once. At the time of active disease, bone marrow was collected from every patient. The sample holds many counts of this clonotype. The antigen is undetermined. Study-wide findings and caveats: Single-read clonotypes: roughly four fifths of IR-seq clonotypes (roughly 4% of reads), 65% to 75% of RNA-seq clonotypes (roughly 45% of reads).

Germline lookup yields CDR1 SNHLY and CDR2 FYNNEI. Trimming took 2 bases from V and 7 from J; bases not matched to a gene: 5. CDR3 length: 15 amino acids. The source of this sequence is a donor at least 40 years old with multiple myeloma. The sample was a population of CD138-negative cells sorted from bone marrow. The genes are TRBV2 and TRBJ1-4; 9 bases are a match to TRBD1. CDR3 in amino acids: CASSERDRESEKLFF. CDR3 sequence (DNA): TGTGCCAGCAGTGAAAGGGACAGGGAGAGTGAAAAACTGTTTTTT.